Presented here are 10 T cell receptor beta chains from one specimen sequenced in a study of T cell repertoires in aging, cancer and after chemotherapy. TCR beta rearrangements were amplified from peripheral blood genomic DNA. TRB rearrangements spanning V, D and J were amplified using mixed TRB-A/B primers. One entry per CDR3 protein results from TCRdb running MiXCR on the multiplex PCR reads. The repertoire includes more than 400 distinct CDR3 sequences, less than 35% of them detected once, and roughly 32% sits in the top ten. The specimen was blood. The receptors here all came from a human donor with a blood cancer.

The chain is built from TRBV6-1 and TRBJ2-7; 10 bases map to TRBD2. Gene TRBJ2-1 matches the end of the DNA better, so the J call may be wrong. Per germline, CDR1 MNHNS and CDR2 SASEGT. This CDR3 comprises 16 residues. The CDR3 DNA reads TGTGCCAGCAGTGTCACCAGCGGGGGGGCCGAGAATGAGCAGTTCTTC. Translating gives CASSVTSGGAENEQFF.

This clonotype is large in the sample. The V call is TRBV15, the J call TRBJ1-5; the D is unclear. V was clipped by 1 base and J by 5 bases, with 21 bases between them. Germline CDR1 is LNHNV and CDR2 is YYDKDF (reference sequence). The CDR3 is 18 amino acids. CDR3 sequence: CATSRVLGTARADQPQHF. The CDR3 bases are TGTGCCACCAGCAGAGTTCTTGGCACAGCGAGGGCGGATCAGCCCCAGCATTTT. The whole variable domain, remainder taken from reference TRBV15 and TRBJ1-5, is DAMVIQNPRYQVTQFGKPVTLSCSQTLNHNVMYWYQQKSSQAPKLLFHYYDKDFNNEADTPDNFQSRRPNTSFCFLDIRSPGLGDTAMYLCATSRVLGTARADQPQHFGDGTRLSIL.

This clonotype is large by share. This chain's CDR3 is CAWSVRSSVYGYTF. Here the CDR3 DNA reads TGTGCCTGGAGTGTACGGAGTTCGGTGTACGGCTACACCTTC. The chain combines TRBV30 with TRBJ1-2; D unresolved. Between the trimmed V and J ends, which lost 0 bases and 8 bases, there was a span of 16 bases. The CDR3 runs to 14 residues. Germline V gives CDR1 GTSNPN, CDR2 SVGIG (reference sequence).

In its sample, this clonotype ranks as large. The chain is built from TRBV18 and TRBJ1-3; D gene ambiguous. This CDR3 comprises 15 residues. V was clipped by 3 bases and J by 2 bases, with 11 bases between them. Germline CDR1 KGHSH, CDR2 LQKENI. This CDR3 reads CASSPELTAGNTIYF. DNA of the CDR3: TGTGCCAGCTCACCCGAACTCACGGCTGGAAACACCATATATTTT.

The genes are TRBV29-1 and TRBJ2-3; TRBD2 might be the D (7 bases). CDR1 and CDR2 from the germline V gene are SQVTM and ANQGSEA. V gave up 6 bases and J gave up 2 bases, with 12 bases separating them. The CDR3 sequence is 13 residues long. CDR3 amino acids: CSVGGAYTDTQYF. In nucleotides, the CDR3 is TGCAGCGTGGGGGGGGCCTACACAGATACGCAGTATTTT.

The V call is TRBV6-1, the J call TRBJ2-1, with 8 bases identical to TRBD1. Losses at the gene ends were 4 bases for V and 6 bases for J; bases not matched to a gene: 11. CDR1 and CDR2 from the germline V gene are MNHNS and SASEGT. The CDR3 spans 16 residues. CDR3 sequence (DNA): TGTGCCAGCAGTGGTTGGACAGGGCGAGGGGGCAATGAGCAGTTCTTC. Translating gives CASSGWTGRGGNEQFF.

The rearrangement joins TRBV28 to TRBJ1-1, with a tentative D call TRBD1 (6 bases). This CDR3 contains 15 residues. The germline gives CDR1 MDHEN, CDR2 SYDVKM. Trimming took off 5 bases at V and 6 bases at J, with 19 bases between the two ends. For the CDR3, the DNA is TGTGCCAGCAGTCAGCCCCGGGACAACCGCCCTGAAGCTTTCTTT. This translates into CASSQPRDNRPEAFF.

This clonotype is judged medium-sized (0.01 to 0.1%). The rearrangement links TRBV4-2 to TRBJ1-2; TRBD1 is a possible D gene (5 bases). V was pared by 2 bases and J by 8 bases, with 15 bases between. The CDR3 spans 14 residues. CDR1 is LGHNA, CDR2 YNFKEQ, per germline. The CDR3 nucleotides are TGTGCCAGCAGCCAACAGATTGGGGACGACGGCTACACCTTC. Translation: CASSQQIGDDGYTF.

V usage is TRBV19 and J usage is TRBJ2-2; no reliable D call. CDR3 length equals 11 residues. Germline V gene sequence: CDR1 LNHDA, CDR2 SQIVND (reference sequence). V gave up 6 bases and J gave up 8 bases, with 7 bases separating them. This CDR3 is CASRTRGELFF. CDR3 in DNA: TGTGCCAGTAGGACCAGGGGGGAGCTGTTTTTT.

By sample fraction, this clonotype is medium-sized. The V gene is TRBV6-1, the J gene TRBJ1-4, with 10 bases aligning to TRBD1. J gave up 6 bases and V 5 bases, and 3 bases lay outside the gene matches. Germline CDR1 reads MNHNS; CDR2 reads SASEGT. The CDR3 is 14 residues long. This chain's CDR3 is CASSKTGGYEKLFF. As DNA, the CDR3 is TGTGCCAGCAGTAAGACAGGGGGCTATGAAAAACTGTTTTTT.